This T cell receptor beta chain was sequenced for a study of early T cells in non-severe SARS-CoV-2 infection. From the 5' RACE reads, TCRdb called clonotypes with MiXCR, one entry per CDR3 protein. The sample has around 47,000 distinct CDR3 sequences; around a tenth are singletons. With 4 bases removed from V and 6 bases from J, the gap between germline ends came to 19 bases. Germline V gives CDR1 MNHEY, CDR2 SVGEGT. The CDR3 spans 16 residues. This clonotype showed up many times. The TCR comes from an adult who was a healthcare worker with PCR-confirmed SARS-CoV-2 infection or an uninfected control (not recorded which). The chain uses TRBV6-2 or TRBV6-3 and TRBJ2-1; D not resolved. Sequences were obtained from whole blood. CDR3 DNA sequence: TGTGCCAGCAGTTTTTCCAGCCGGGTATATCCCAATGAGCAGTTCTTC. It codes for CASSFSSRVYPNEQFF.